Below, 17 T cell receptor beta chains from the same sample are listed, as sequenced in a study of cytomegalovirus exposure and HLA in healthy donors. The PCR made use of 60 Vbeta and 13 Jbeta primers. The data were produced by immunoSEQ multiplex PCR, yet TCRdb's version contains in-frame clones alone and is incomplete. The sample consists of 100,000 to 150,000 clones, about 15% of them appearing once. The sequencing sample was made of PBMCs. The receptors come from a female donor in good health and CMV-seropositive.

CDR3 in amino acids: CASSQALDYYNEQFF. As DNA, the CDR3 is TGCGCCAGCAGCCAAGCGCTAGACTACTACAATGAGCAGTTCTTC. The V and J genes are TRBV4-3 and TRBJ2-1; a weak D match, TRBD2 (5 bases). CDR3 length: 15 amino acids. V shed 1 base and J shed 3 bases, with 10 bases lying between them. The germline V gene encodes CDR1 LGHNA and CDR2 YSLEER.

This chain links TRBV7-2 with TRBJ2-7; D is possibly TRBD1 (5 bases). This CDR3 is 15 amino acids long. Germline CDR1 SGHTA, CDR2 FQGNSA. V was pared by 0 bases and J by 3 bases, with 12 bases between. CDR3 sequence reads: CASSLAAGIGYEQYF. Here the CDR3 DNA reads TGTGCCAGCAGCTTAGCGGCAGGGATCGGCTACGAGCAGTACTTC.

This clone was seen a handful of times. The chain has TRBV4-1 and TRBJ1-2; 7 bases fit TRBD1. With 4 bases clipped from V and 2 bases from J, the junction kept 10 bases outside the gene matches. Germline V gene sequence: CDR1 MGHRA, CDR2 YSYEKL. CDR3 size: 16 residues. The CDR3 sequence: CASSLVMGQQNYGYTF. For the CDR3, the DNA is TGCGCCAGCAGCCTAGTTATGGGACAGCAGAACTATGGCTACACCTTC.

The CDR3 is CASSTGDKLRRYTF. The CDR3 DNA is TGTGCCAGTAGTACTGGGGACAAGTTGAGACGCTACACCTTC. The genes are TRBV19 and TRBJ1-2, with D maybe TRBD1 (6 bases). The CDR3 length is 14 residues. V dropped 4 bases and J dropped 9 bases, with 18 bases sitting between them. CDR1 LNHDA and CDR2 SQIVND come from the germline V gene (reference sequence).

This sequence joins TRBV5-1 and TRBJ1-1, with a tentative D call TRBD1 (6 bases). Trimming took off 5 bases at V and 5 bases at J, with 13 bases between the two ends. This CDR3 has 13 amino acids. The germline V gene encodes CDR1 SGHRS and CDR2 YFSETQ. CDR3 protein: CASSPDRSTEAFF. The CDR3 DNA follows: TGCGCCAGCAGTCCGGACAGAAGTACTGAAGCTTTCTTT.

This clone was picked up a small number of times. This rearrangement joins TRBV30 to TRBJ1-5; D possibly corresponds to TRBD1 (6 bases). Germline V gene data show CDR1 as GTSNPN and CDR2 as SVGIG (reference sequence). V lost 5 bases and J 6 bases, leaving 14 bases between the germline ends. The CDR3 length is 13 residues. The CDR3 DNA sequence: TGTGCCTGGGGGGACACCGGCGGTCAGCCCCAGCATTTT. Translating it yields CAWGDTGGQPQHF.

The chain employs TRBV25-1 and TRBJ2-1; D is ambiguous. CDR1 is MGHDK, CDR2 SYGVNS, per germline. CDR3 size: 12 residues. Trimming shortened V by 1 base and J by 8 bases, and 6 bases separated the two germline ends. The CDR3: CASSESLYEQFF. In DNA, the CDR3 is TGTGCCAGCAGTGAATCCCTTTATGAGCAGTTCTTC.

This chain links TRBV28 with TRBJ1-2; the D is unclear. The germline gives CDR1 MDHEN, CDR2 SYDVKM. CDR3 length equals 13 residues. V was clipped by 3 bases and J by 4 bases, with 9 bases between them. The CDR3 DNA reads as TGTGCCAGCAGTTTGATAGAGGTCTATGGCTACACCTTC. Its translation is CASSLIEVYGYTF.

V is TRBV5-1 and J is TRBJ1-5; D remains unclear. Per germline, CDR1 SGHRS and CDR2 YFSETQ. The length of the CDR3 is 14 residues. V was clipped by 0 bases and J by 7 bases, with 11 bases between them. CDR3 protein: CASSLGPPPQPQHF. DNA for the CDR3: TGCGCCAGCAGCTTGGGTCCTCCCCCCCAGCCCCAGCATTTT. Based on the CDR3 plus reference TRBV5-1 and TRBJ1-5, the full variable domain is KAGVTQTPRYLIKTRGQQVTLSCSPISGHRSVSWYQQTPGQGLQFLFEYFSETQRNKGNFPGRFSGRQFSNSRSEMNVSTLELGDSALYLCASSLGPPPQPQHFGDGTRLSIL.

A few counts support this clone. V is TRBV4-2 and J is TRBJ2-5; D ambiguous. Trimming cost V 4 bases and J 7 bases, with 13 bases left between them. Germline V gives CDR1 LGHNA, CDR2 YNFKEQ. The CDR3 is 13 amino acids. The CDR3 coding sequence is TGTGCCAGCAGCCCAGAGACTGGTTGGACCCAGTACTTC. Its protein is CASSPETGWTQYF.

The chain recombines TRBV30 with TRBJ2-7; 11 nucleotides line up with TRBD2. The CDR3 sequence is 15 residues long. Trimming at V came to 4 bases and at J to 1 base, leaving 6 bases not matched to a gene. CDR1 is GTSNPN and CDR2 is SVGIG in the germline V gene (reference sequence). Here the CDR3 DNA reads TGTGCCTGGACCCGGGGACTAGCGGCATCCTACGAGCAGTACTTC. Amino acid sequence: CAWTRGLAASYEQYF.

This clone showed up just a few times. The chain's CDR3 is CAWSVHPPTAVQETQYF. The CDR3 DNA sequence: TGTGCCTGGAGTGTACACCCCCCTACAGCGGTCCAAGAGACCCAGTACTTC. The rearrangement uses TRBV30 and TRBJ2-5; the D gene is possibly TRBD2 (5 bases). From germline, CDR1 is GTSNPN and CDR2 SVGIG (reference sequence). Between the trimmed V and J ends, which lost 0 bases and 1 base, there was a span of 18 bases. The CDR3 is 17 amino acids.

This clone was picked up a small number of times. The chain carries TRBV5-4 and TRBJ2-3; 9 nucleotides match TRBD2. V was clipped by 6 bases and J by 0 bases; unmatched bases: 8. The CDR3 length is 16 residues. Per the germline V gene, CDR1 is SGHNT and CDR2 is YYREEE (reference sequence). Written as DNA, the CDR3 is TGTGCCAGCAAGGCTAGCGGGATACTGAGCACAGATACGCAGTATTTT. This encodes CASKASGILSTDTQYF.

The gene calls are TRBV6-5 and TRBJ1-1, with unresolved D. V dropped 2 bases and J dropped 1 base, with 14 bases sitting between them. The CDR3 consists of 16 residues. Germline V gene data show CDR1 as MNHEY and CDR2 as SVGAGI. CDR3 protein: CASSYPPTTGNTEAFF. CDR3 nucleotide sequence: TGTGCCAGCAGTTACCCGCCCACTACCGGGAACACTGAAGCTTTCTTT.

In this sample, this clone turned up a few times. The J gene is TRBJ2-7, the V gene TRBV6-5, with 7 nucleotides matching TRBD1. V lost 6 bases, J lost 0 bases, and 5 bases stayed unmatched. The CDR3 has 14 residues. CDR1 is MNHEY and CDR2 is SVGAGI in the germline V gene. The CDR3 DNA reads TGTGCCAGCAGCCTATCAGGGGGCTCCTACGAGCAGTACTTC. It yields the protein CASSLSGGSYEQYF.

V and J are TRBV10-1 and TRBJ2-7; TRBD2 might be the D (6 bases). Trimming stripped 0 bases from V and 4 bases from J, with 7 bases between. This CDR3 spans 13 amino acids. CDR1 WNHNN and CDR2 SYGVQD come from the germline V gene (reference sequence). The CDR3 DNA follows: TGCGCCAGCAGTGAGTCGGGGGGATACGAGCAGTACTTC. Protein product: CASSESGGYEQYF.

This chain connects TRBV10-1 to TRBJ2-7, with D unresolved. Between the trimmed V and J ends, which lost 5 bases and 3 bases, there was a span of 11 bases. This CDR3 has 13 residues. The germline V gene has CDR1 WNHNN and CDR2 SYGVQD (reference sequence). The CDR3 loop reads CASSPDINYEQYF. The CDR3 DNA follows: TGCGCCAGCAGTCCCGACATAAACTACGAGCAGTACTTC.